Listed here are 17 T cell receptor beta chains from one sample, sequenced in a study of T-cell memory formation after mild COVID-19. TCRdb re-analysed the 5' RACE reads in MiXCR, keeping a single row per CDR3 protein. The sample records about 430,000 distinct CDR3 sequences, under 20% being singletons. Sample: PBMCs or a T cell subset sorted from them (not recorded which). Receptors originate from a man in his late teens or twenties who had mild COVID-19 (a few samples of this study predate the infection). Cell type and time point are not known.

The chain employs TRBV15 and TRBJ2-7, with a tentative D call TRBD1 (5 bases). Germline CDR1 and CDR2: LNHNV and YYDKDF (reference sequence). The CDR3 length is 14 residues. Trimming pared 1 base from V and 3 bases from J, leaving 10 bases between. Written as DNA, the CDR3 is TGTGCCACCAGCAGAGGTAGGGGAATCTACGAGCAGTACTTC. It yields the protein CATSRGRGIYEQYF.

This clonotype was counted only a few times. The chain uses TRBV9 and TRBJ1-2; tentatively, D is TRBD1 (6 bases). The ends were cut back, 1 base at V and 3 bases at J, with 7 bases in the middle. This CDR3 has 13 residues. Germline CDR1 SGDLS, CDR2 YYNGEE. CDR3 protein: CASSVSGDYGYTF. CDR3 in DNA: TGTGCCAGCAGCGTATCAGGGGACTATGGCTACACCTTC. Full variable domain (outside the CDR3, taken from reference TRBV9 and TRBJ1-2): DSGVTQTPKHLITATGQRVTLRCSPRSGDLSVYWYQQSLDQGLQFLIQYYNGEERAKGNILERFSAQQFPDLHSELNLSSLELGDSALYFCASSVSGDYGYTFGSGTRLTVV.

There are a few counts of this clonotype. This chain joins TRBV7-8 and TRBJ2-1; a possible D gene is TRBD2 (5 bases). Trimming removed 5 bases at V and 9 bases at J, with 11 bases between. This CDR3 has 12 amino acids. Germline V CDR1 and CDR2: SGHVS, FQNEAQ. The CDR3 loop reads CASSQYAGEQFF. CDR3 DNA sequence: TGTGCCAGCAGCCAATATGCGGGTGAGCAGTTCTTC.

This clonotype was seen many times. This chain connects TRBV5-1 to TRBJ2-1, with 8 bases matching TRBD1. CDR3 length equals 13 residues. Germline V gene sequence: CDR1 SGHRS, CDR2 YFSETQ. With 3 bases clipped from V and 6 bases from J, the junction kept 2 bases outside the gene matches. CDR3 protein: CASSSDRGNEQFF. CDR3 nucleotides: TGCGCCAGCAGCTCTGACAGGGGCAATGAGCAGTTCTTC. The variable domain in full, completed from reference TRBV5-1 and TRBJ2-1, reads KAGVTQTPRYLIKTRGQQVTLSCSPISGHRSVSWYQQTPGQGLQFLFEYFSETQRNKGNFPGRFSGRQFSNSRSEMNVSTLELGDSALYLCASSSDRGNEQFFGPGTRLTVL.

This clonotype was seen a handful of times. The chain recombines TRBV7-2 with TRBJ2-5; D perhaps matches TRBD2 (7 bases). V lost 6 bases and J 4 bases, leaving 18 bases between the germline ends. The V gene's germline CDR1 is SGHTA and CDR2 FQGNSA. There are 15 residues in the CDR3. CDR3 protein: CASRDTRGRVETQYF. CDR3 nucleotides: TGTGCCAGCAGGGATACGCGGGGGCGGGTAGAGACCCAGTACTTC.

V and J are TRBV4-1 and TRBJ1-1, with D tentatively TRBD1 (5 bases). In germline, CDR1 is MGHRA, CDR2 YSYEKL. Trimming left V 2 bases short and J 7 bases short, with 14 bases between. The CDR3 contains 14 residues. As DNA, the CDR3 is TGCGCCAGCAGCCAACTTCAGGGACTGATTGAAGCTTTCTTT. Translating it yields CASSQLQGLIEAFF.

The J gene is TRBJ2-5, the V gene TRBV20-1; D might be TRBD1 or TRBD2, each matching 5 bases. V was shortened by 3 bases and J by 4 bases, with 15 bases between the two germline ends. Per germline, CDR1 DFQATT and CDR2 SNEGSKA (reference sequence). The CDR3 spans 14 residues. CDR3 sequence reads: CSARGTFLRETQYF. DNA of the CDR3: TGCAGTGCTAGGGGGACCTTTTTAAGAGAGACCCAGTACTTC.

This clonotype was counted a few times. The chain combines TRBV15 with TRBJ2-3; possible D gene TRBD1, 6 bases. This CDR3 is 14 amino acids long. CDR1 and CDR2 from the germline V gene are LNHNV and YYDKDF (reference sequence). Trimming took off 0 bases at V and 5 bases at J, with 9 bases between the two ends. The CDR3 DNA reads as TGTGCCACCAGCAGAGATCGAGGGGGAGATACGCAGTATTTT. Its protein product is CATSRDRGGDTQYF.

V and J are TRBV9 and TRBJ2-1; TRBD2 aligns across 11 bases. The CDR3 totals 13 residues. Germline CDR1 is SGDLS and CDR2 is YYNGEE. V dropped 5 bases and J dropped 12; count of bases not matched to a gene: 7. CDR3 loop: CASSPLAGGPQFF. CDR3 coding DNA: TGTGCCAGCAGTCCCCTAGCGGGGGGACCGCAGTTCTTC.

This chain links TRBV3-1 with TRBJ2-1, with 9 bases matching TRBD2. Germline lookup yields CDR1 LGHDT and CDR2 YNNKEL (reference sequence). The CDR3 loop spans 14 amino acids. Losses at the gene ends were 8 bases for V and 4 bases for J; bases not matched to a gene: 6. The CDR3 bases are TGTGCCAGCCTTAGCGGGGGAAATTACAATGAGCAGTTCTTC. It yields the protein CASLSGGNYNEQFF.

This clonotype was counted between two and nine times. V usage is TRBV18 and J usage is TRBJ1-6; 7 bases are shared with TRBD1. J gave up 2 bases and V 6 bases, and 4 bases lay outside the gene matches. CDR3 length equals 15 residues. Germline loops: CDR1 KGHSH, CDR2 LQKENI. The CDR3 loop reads CASSRGQAYNSPLHF. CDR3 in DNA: TGTGCCAGCTCCCGAGGACAGGCCTATAATTCACCCCTCCACTTT.

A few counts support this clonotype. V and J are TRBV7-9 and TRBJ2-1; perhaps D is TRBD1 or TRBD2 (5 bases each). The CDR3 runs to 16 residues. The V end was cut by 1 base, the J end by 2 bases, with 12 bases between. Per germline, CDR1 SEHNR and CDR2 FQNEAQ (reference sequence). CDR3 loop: CASSLVQGPTYNEQFF. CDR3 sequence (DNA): TGTGCCAGCAGCTTAGTCCAGGGACCTACCTACAATGAGCAGTTCTTC. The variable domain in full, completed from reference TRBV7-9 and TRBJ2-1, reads DTGVSQNPRHKITKRGQNVTFRCDPISEHNRLYWYRQTLGQGPEFLTYFQNEAQLEKSRLLSDRFSAERPKGSFSTLEIQRTEQGDSAMYLCASSLVQGPTYNEQFFGPGTRLTVL.

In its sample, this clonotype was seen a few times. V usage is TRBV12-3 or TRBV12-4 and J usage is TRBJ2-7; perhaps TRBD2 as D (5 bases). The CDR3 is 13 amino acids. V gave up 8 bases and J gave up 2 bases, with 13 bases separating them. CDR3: CASARGRPYEQYF. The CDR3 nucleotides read TGTGCCAGCGCACGGGGTCGTCCCTACGAGCAGTACTTC.

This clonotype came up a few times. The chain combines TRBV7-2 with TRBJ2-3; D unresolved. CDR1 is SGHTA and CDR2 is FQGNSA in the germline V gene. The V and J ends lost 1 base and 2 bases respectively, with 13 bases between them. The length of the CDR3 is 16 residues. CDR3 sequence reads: CASSLGEVVFTDTQYF. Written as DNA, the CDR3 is TGTGCCAGCAGCTTAGGAGAGGTTGTGTTCACAGATACGCAGTATTTT.

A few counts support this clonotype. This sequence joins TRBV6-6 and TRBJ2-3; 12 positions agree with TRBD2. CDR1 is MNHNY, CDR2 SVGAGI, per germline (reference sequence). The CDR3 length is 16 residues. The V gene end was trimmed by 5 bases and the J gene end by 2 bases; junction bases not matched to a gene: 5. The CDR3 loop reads CASSVRLAGVTDTQYF. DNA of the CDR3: TGTGCCAGCAGTGTACGACTAGCGGGGGTCACAGATACGCAGTATTTT.

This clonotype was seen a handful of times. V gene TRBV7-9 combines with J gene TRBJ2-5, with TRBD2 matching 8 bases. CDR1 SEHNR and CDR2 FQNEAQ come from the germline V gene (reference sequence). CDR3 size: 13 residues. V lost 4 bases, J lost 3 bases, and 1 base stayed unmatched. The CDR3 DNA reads TGTGCCAGCAGCTATAGCGGGGAAGAGACCCAGTACTTC. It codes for CASSYSGEETQYF. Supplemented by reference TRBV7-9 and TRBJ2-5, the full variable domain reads DTGVSQNPRHKITKRGQNVTFRCDPISEHNRLYWYRQTLGQGPEFLTYFQNEAQLEKSRLLSDRFSAERPKGSFSTLEIQRTEQGDSAMYLCASSYSGEETQYFGPGTRLLVL.

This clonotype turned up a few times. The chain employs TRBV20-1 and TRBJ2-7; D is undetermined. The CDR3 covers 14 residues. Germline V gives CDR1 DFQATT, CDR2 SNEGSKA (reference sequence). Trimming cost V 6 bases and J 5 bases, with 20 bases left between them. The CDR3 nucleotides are TGCAGTGCGACAAACCCCGCCCCTGTCGACGAGCAGTACTTC. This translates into CSATNPAPVDEQYF.